Each of the 11 T cell receptor beta chains below was sequenced from the same sample in a study of cytomegalovirus exposure and HLA in healthy donors (dated by TCRdb to 2017 to 2019). Receptor libraries were prepared by the immunoSEQ multiplex PCR assay. For the multiplex PCR, a mixture combining 60 forward primers for TCR Vbeta segments and 13 reverse primers for TCR Jbeta segments was used. In TCRdb, the immuneACCESS table is reduced to in-frame sequences with V and J assigned. These tables do not hold every clone; where another copy was compared, an unresolved V gene accounts for under half, and the others remain unexplained. Here the sample has 95,000 to 120,000 clones; about 78% occur a single time. Roughly 5.9% of the sample rests with the top ten. Sequencing used PBMCs. These receptors came from a woman aged 25 to 39 in good health and CMV-seropositive.

About this clone itself: An end of the junction does not agree with germline; a read error may underlie this. The same CDR3 can be traced to other DNA sequences in this sample. The rearrangement joins TRBV4-1 to TRBJ2-4; 7 bases map to TRBD2. Germline assignment: CDR1 MGHRA and CDR2 YSYEKL. The CDR3 has 14 amino acids. The chain's CDR3 is CASSHVGLKNIQYF. CDR3 coding DNA: TGCGCCAGCAGCCACGTGGGACTAAAAAACATCCAGTACTTC.

The DNA of the CDR3 is TGTGCCAGCAGCCGGGACAATTCCAATCAGCCCCAGCATTTT. This sequence encodes CASSRDNSNQPQHF. V gene TRBV6-6 combines with J gene TRBJ1-5, with a possible D match to TRBD1 (6 bases). Looked up from germline, CDR1 is MNHNY and CDR2 is SVGAGI (reference sequence). The CDR3 covers 14 residues. V shed 6 bases and J shed 3 bases, with 12 bases lying between them.

This clone was seen a single time. The chain uses TRBV19 and TRBJ2-2, with D perhaps TRBD2 (6 bases). CDR1 LNHDA and CDR2 SQIVND come from the germline V gene (reference sequence). Trimming stripped 3 bases from V and 1 base from J, with 9 bases between. This CDR3 region has 15 residues. The CDR3 here is CASSIIAENTGELFF. The CDR3 DNA reads as TGTGCCAGTAGTATCATAGCGGAGAACACCGGGGAGCTGTTTTTT.

This rearrangement joins TRBV30 to TRBJ2-1, with 7 bases fitting TRBD1. V was clipped by 2 bases and J by 2 bases; unmatched bases: 6. The CDR3 length is 15 residues. CDR1 and CDR2 (germline): GTSNPN, SVGIG (reference sequence). The CDR3 DNA follows: TGTGCCTGGAGTAGGGGGCAAGGCCCCTACAATGAGCAGTTCTTC. Its translation: CAWSRGQGPYNEQFF.

The chain recombines TRBV7-2 with TRBJ2-3, with D hard to call. The germline gives CDR1 SGHTA, CDR2 FQGNSA. CDR3 size: 14 residues. V gave up 0 bases and J gave up 0 bases, with 4 bases separating them. CDR3 sequence reads: CASSLAASTDTQYF. The CDR3 nucleotides are TGTGCCAGCAGCTTAGCGGCTAGCACAGATACGCAGTATTTT.

The genes are TRBV7-9 and TRBJ2-3; a weak D match, TRBD1 (6 bases). This CDR3 comprises 17 residues. Germline values: CDR1 SEHNR, CDR2 FQNEAQ (reference sequence). Trimming took 6 bases from V and 4 from J, leaving 23 bases between them. In DNA, the CDR3 is TGTGCCAGCAGAGTCTCCATTGGCAGACAGGCGGCAGATACGCAGTATTTT. This sequence encodes CASRVSIGRQAADTQYF.

This clone was detected a few times. This sequence joins TRBV29-1 and TRBJ2-7; perhaps TRBD2 as D (6 bases). Germline lookup yields CDR1 SQVTM and CDR2 ANQGSEA. Trimming removed 5 bases at V and 0 bases at J, with 11 bases between. This CDR3 is 13 amino acids long. CDR3 in amino acids: CSVTSPSSYEQYF. The DNA of the CDR3 is TGCAGCGTTACTAGCCCCAGCTCCTACGAGCAGTACTTC.

The V gene is TRBV9, the J gene TRBJ1-2, with no clear D. V gave up 6 bases and J gave up 5 bases, with 20 bases separating them. Germline assignment: CDR1 SGDLS and CDR2 YYNGEE. The CDR3 length is 15 residues. As DNA, the CDR3 is TGTGCCAGCACTCCCCCCTCACGGGGAGCTTATGGCTACACCTTC. Translated: CASTPPSRGAYGYTF.

The chain recombines TRBV9 with TRBJ1-3, with a weak D call TRBD1 (5 bases). This CDR3 is 17 amino acids long. CDR1 is SGDLS and CDR2 is YYNGEE in the germline V gene. V was shortened by 2 bases and J by 0 bases, with 15 bases between the two germline ends. The CDR3 DNA sequence: TGTGCCAGCAGCGTCCTCCCCAGGGAATACTCTGGAAACACCATATATTTT. It encodes CASSVLPREYSGNTIYF.

This clone has just a few counts. The rearrangement links TRBV2 to TRBJ2-7, with 13 nucleotides matching TRBD2. Germline loops: CDR1 SNHLY, CDR2 FYNNEI. CDR3 length: 14 amino acids. Unmatched junction bases numbered 5, after V lost 7 bases and J lost 5 bases. CDR3 nucleotides: TGTGCCAGCAACGCGGGACTAGCGGGAAACGAGCAGTACTTC. Translating it yields CASNAGLAGNEQYF.

The CDR3 DNA sequence: TGTGCCAGCAGTGAGAATCAGGGCTATGGCTACACCTTC. It encodes CASSENQGYGYTF. V usage is TRBV2 and J usage is TRBJ1-2; a weak D match, TRBD1 (5 bases). The CDR3 has 13 residues. Looked up from germline, CDR1 is SNHLY and CDR2 is FYNNEI. The germline V and J ends were trimmed by 3 bases and 4 bases, with 9 bases remaining between them.